These T cell receptor beta chains were read from a single sample in a study of cytomegalovirus exposure and HLA in healthy donors. The method was immunoSEQ multiplex PCR; TCRdb's version includes in-frame clones alone and lacks a portion of them. The sample lists roughly 62,000 clones, roughly 90% occurring once. Sequencing was carried out using PBMCs. The source is a woman aged 30 to 39 in good health and CMV-seronegative. Both conserved end residues are part of each CDR3. A D gene is named only where the DNA matches it firmly. Expanded clones are given a class, and other clones once, few, many or no size at all.

>TRBJ2-3|TRBV5-1|.|.|16
TGCGCCAGCAGCTTGGTAGGCGGGATGAGCACAGATACGCAGTATTTT
CASSLVGGMSTDTQYF
>TRBJ2-5|TRBV6-4|once|TRBD2|18
TGTGCCAGCAGTGACTCGAGAACTAGCGGGAGTTATAGAGAGACCCAGTACTTC
CASSDSRTSGSYRETQYF
>TRBJ1-5|TRBV7-6|.|TRBD1|16
TGTGCCAGCAGCCCAAAGACAGGGAACGGCAATCAGCCCCAGCATTTT
CASSPKTGNGNQPQHF
>TRBJ1-1|TRBV6-1|.|.|14
TGTGCCAGCAGTGGACAGGACCGGAACACTGAAGCTTTCTTT
CASSGQDRNTEAFF
>TRBJ1-1|TRBV21-1|.|.|15
TGTGCCAGCAGTTACCCGGTACAGGGGCTCACTGAAGCTTTCTTT
CASSYPVQGLTEAFF
>TRBJ1-2|TRBV5-1|.|.|13
TGCGCCAGCCGGGGGGGTTCTAACTATGGCTACACCTTC
CASRGGSNYGYTF
>TRBJ1-2|TRBV5-1|.|TRBD1|12
TGCGCCAGCAGAACAGGGGCGGACGGCTACACCTTC
CASRTGADGYTF
>TRBJ1-5|TRBV19|.|.|15
TGTGCCAGTAGTTTAGGAGGGCTTTCCCGGCAGCCCCAGCATTTT
CASSLGGLSRQPQHF
>TRBJ2-2|TRBV7-7|.|.|16
TGTGCCAGCAGCTTCCGGGACACGACGGCGGCCGGGGAGCTGTTTTTT
CASSFRDTTAAGELFF
>TRBJ1-1|TRBV2|once|.|13
TGTGCCAGCAGTGAAGTTATGAACACTGAAGCTTTCTTT
CASSEVMNTEAFF
>TRBJ2-5|TRBV4-2|.|TRBD1|15
TGTGCCAGCAGCCAAGTAGGGGGCGGCCAAGAGACCCAGTACTTC
CASSQVGGGQETQYF
>TRBJ2-5|TRBV13|.|TRBD2|17
TGTGCCAGCAGCTTACTCGGGACTAGCGGGAGGACGGAGACCCAGTACTTC
CASSLLGTSGRTETQYF
>TRBJ1-5|TRBV11-1|.|.|16
TGTGCCAGCAGCCCATCCCGACAGAGCAACAATCAGCCCCAGCATTTT
CASSPSRQSNNQPQHF
>TRBJ2-2|TRBV4-3|once|.|19
TGCGCCAGCAGCCAACCCCCGGGACAACCCAGCCCGAACACCGGGGAGCTGTTTTTT
CASSQPPGQPSPNTGELFF
>TRBJ2-2|TRBV19|.|.|15
TGTGCCAGTAGTATAGTGGCGGGAAACACCGGGGAGCTGTTTTTT
CASSIVAGNTGELFF
>TRBJ2-4|TRBV30|.|.|15
TGTGCCTGGAGTGTGCTAGCGTTAGCCAAAAACATTCAGTACTTC
CAWSVLALAKNIQYF
>TRBJ1-1|TRBV6-5|.|.|14
TGTGCCAGCAGTTACCAGGAGGGAAACACTGAAGCTTTCTTT
CASSYQEGNTEAFF
>TRBJ2-5|TRBV30|.|.|18
TGTGCCTGGAGTGTTGGGGGGCGTGGACAGGTGGGGCAAGAGACCCAGTACTTC
CAWSVGGRGQVGQETQYF
>TRBJ1-1|TRBV6-5|.|.|16
TGTGCCAGCAGTTACTCCGCAGGGCGACTGAACACTGAAGCTTTCTTT
CASSYSAGRLNTEAFF
>TRBJ2-3|TRBV18|.|.|15
TGTGCCAGCTCAACGGGACCGGGGGACACAGATACGCAGTATTTT
CASSTGPGDTDTQYF
>TRBJ2-3|TRBV5-1|.|TRBD2|16
TGCGCCAGCAGCACCACCGGACTAGCGGGAAGAGATACGCAGTATTTT
CASSTTGLAGRDTQYF
>TRBJ2-5|TRBV7-2|once|.|19
TGTGCCAGCAGCTTACGGAGGACTCGTCTATCGCGGTACCAAGAGACCCAGTACTTC
CASSLRRTRLSRYQETQYF
>TRBJ2-7|TRBV5-1|.|.|14
TGCGCCAGCAGCTTCTCCGGGGAGACCTACGAGCAGTACTTC
CASSFSGETYEQYF
>TRBJ2-2|TRBV9|.|.|14
TGTGCCAGCAGCGTAGACAGGAACACCGGGGAGCTGTTTTTT
CASSVDRNTGELFF
>TRBJ1-5|TRBV6-6|.|TRBD1|13
TGTGCCAGCACCCCGGGACAGGGAGGGCCCCAGCATTTT
CASTPGQGGPQHF
>TRBJ2-7|TRBV6-1|.|TRBD2|15
TGTGCCAGCAGTTTAACTAGCGGTTCCCCCTACGAGCAGTACTTC
CASSLTSGSPYEQYF
>TRBJ2-1|TRBV7-3|.|TRBD2|24
TGTGCCAGCAGCTTAACCCAAATCCAACCACTAGCGGGAGGCCCTCTACAAGGCCACAATGAGCAGTTCTTC
CASSLTQIQPLAGGPLQGHNEQFF
>TRBJ2-3|TRBV19|.|.|14
TGTGCCAGTAGCCCGACAGCTAGCACAGATACGCAGTATTTT
CASSPTASTDTQYF
>TRBJ1-4|TRBV5-8|.|.|15
TGTGCCAGCAGCCTTATGGGCCGAACTAATGAAAAACTGTTTTTT
CASSLMGRTNEKLFF
>TRBJ1-1|TRBV6-5|.|.|15
TGTGCCAGCAGCCTCCCCTCGGGGGGGAACACTGAAGCTTTCTTT
CASSLPSGGNTEAFF
>TRBJ2-2|TRBV15|once|.|17
TGTGCCACCAGTCCAGACGAGGGGGGGCGCATAACCGGGGAGCTGTTTTTT
CATSPDEGGRITGELFF
>TRBJ2-1|TRBV10-3|.|TRBD2|21
TGTGCCATCAGTTCCGGGACACAGCCCGGCGGGAGGCTAAGGTTCCACAATGAGCAGTTCTTC
CAISSGTQPGGRLRFHNEQFF
>TRBJ2-7|TRBV6-6|.|TRBD2|14
TGTGCCAGCAGTTTCACTAGCGGGAACTACGAGCAGTACTTC
CASSFTSGNYEQYF
>TRBJ2-5|TRBV5-6|.|.|13
TGTGCCAGCAGCTCCCACCGGACTGGGGCCCAGTACTTC
CASSSHRTGAQYF
>TRBJ2-4|TRBV7-9|once|TRBD2|19
TGTGCCAGCAGCTTCGGTTTATCCGGGAGGGCCTCGGCCAAAAACATTCAGTACTTC
CASSFGLSGRASAKNIQYF
>TRBJ2-7|TRBV28|.|.|15
TGTGCCAGCAGTAAGGTGGGGAGATTGTCCTACGAGCAGTACTTC
CASSKVGRLSYEQYF
>TRBJ2-7|TRBV4-1|.|TRBD1|15
TGCGCCAGCAGCCAAGGGACAGGAAGCTCCTACGAGCAGTACTTC
CASSQGTGSSYEQYF
>TRBJ2-7|TRBV27|.|TRBD1|15
TGTGCCAGCGGTCAAGGGACAGGGGGGCCCTACGAGCAGTACTTC
CASGQGTGGPYEQYF
>TRBJ2-1|TRBV19|.|.|14
TGTGCCAGTAGTATCTCCCCGTCATACACTGAGCAGTTCTTC
CASSISPSYTEQFF
>TRBJ2-7|TRBV19|.|.|14
TGTGCCAGTAGTATTGGCAGGGGACCCTACGAGCAGTACTTC
CASSIGRGPYEQYF
>TRBJ2-3|TRBV29-1|.|TRBD1|13
TGCAGCGTGACAGGGGGGTTCACAGATACGCAGTATTTT
CSVTGGFTDTQYF
>TRBJ2-7|TRBV5-4|.|.|18
TGTGCCAGCAGCTTAGAGAAGGAGACAAACTATCACCCGGGGGAGCAGTACTTC
CASSLEKETNYHPGEQYF
>TRBJ2-1|TRBV6-4|.|.|13
TGTGCCAGCAGTAATGTCGGGGAGGGACAACAGTTCTTC
CASSNVGEGQQFF
>TRBJ1-1|TRBV11-2|.|TRBD1|14
TGTGCCAGCAGGAAAGGACAGGCGAGCACTGAAGCTTTCTTT
CASRKGQASTEAFF
>TRBJ1-2|TRBV6-1|.|.|14
TGTGCCAGCAGTCCCCCGGGGTTAAACTATGGCTACACCTTC
CASSPPGLNYGYTF
>TRBJ2-1|TRBV5-4|once|TRBD1|16
TGTGCCAGCAGCGCGGACAGGGGGCGTGATTTGGATGAGCAGTTCTTC
CASSADRGRDLDEQFF
>TRBJ2-2|TRBV18|.|TRBD2|17
TGTGCCAGCTCACCATCGACTAGCGGGGGGAACACCGGGGAGCTGTTTTTT
CASSPSTSGGNTGELFF
>TRBJ1-4|TRBV27|.|.|12
TGTGCCAGCAGTTGGAACGGGGAAAAACTGTTTTTT
CASSWNGEKLFF
>TRBJ2-3|TRBV9|.|TRBD1|15
TGTGCCAGCAGCGAACAGGGGGCGTTCACAGATACGCAGTATTTT
CASSEQGAFTDTQYF